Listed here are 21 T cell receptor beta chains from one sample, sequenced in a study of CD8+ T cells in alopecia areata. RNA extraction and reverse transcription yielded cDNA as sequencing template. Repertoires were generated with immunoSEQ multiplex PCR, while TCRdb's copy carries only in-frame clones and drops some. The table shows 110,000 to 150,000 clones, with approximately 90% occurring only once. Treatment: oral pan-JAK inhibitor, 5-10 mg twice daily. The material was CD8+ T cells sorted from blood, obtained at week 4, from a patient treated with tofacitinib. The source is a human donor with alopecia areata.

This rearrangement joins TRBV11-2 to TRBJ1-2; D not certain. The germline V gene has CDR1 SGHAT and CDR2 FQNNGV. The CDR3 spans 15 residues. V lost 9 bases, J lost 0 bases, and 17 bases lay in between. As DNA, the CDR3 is TGTGCCAGTAAAGGAGGCAGAGCGACTAACTATGGCTACACCTTC. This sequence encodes CASKGGRATNYGYTF.

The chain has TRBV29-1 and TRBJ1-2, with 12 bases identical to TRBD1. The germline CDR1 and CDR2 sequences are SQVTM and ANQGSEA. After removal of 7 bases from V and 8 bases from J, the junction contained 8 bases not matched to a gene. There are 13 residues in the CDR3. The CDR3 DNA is TGCAGCGCAGAGGGACAGGGGGCGCGGGGCTACACCTTC. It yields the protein CSAEGQGARGYTF.

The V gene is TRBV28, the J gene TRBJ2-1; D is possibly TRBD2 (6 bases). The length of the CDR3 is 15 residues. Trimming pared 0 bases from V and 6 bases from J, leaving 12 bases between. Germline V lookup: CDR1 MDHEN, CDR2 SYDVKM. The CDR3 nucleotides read TGTGCCAGCAGTTTATGGTGGGAGGTTGGCAATGAGCAGTTCTTC. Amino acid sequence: CASSLWWEVGNEQFF.

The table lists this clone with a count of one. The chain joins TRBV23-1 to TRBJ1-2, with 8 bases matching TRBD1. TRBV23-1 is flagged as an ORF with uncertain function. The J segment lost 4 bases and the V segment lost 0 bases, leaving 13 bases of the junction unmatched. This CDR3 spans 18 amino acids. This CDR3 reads CASSQSGEDRDRPYGYTF. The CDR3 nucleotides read TGCGCCAGCAGTCAATCGGGGGAGGACAGGGACCGACCCTATGGCTACACCTTC.

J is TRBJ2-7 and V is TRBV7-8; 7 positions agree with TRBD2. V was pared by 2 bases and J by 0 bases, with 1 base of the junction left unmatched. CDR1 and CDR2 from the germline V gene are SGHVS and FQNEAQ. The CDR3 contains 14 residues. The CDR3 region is CASSLSSGSYEQYF. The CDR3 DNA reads TGTGCCAGCAGCTTATCTAGCGGCTCCTACGAGCAGTACTTC.

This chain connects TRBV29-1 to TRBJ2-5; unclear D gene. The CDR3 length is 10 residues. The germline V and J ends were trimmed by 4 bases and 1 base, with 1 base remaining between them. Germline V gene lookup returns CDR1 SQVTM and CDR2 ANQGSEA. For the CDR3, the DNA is TGCAGCGTTGCCCAAGAGACCCAGTACTTC. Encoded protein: CSVAQETQYF.

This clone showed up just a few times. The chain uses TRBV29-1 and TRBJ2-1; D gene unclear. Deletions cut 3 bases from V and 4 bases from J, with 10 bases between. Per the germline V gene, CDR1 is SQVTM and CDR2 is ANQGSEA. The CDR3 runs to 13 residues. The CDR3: CSVDLDLYNEQFF. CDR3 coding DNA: TGCAGCGTTGATTTGGATCTTTACAATGAGCAGTTCTTC.

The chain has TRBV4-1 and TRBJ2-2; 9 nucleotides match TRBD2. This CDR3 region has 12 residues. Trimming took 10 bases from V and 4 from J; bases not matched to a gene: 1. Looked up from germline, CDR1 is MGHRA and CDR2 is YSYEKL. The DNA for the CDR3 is TGCGCCACGACTAGCGGCACCGGGGAGCTGTTTTTT. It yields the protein CATTSGTGELFF.

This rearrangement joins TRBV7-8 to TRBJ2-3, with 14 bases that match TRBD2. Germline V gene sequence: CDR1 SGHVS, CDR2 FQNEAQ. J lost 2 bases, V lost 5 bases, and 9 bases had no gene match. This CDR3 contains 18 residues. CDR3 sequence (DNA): TGTGCCAGCAGCCCCGGGACTAGCGGGGGAGGATTCACAGATACGCAGTATTTT. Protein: CASSPGTSGGGFTDTQYF.

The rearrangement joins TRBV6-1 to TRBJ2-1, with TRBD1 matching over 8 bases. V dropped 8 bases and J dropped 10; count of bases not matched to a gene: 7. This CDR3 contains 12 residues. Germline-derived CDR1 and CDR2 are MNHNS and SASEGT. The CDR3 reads CASDRGLSEQFF. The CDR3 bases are TGTGCCAGCGACAGGGGCTTATCCGAGCAGTTCTTC.

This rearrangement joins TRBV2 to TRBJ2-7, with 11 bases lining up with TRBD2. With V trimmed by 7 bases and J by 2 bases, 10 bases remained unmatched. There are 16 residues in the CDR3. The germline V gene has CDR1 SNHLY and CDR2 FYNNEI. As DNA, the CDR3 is TGTGCCAGCACTCCAGCTGGACTAGCGGGCACCTACGAGCAGTACTTC. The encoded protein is CASTPAGLAGTYEQYF.

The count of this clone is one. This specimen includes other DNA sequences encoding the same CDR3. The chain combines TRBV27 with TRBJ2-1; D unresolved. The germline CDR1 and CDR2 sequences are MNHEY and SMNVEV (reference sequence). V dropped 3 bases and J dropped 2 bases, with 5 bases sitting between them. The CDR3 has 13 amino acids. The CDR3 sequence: CASSLGTYNEQFF. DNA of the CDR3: TGTGCCAGCAGTTTGGGCACCTACAATGAGCAGTTCTTC.

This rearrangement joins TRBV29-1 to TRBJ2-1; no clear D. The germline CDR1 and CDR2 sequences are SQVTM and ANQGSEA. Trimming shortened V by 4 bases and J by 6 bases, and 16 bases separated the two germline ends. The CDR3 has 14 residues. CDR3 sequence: CSVVRAGFINEQFF. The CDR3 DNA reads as TGCAGCGTTGTTCGGGCTGGCTTTATCAATGAGCAGTTCTTC.

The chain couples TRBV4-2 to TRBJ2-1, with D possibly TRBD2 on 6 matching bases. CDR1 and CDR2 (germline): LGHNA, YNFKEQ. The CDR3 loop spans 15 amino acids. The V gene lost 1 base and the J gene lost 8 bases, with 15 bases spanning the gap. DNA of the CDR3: TGTGCCAGCAGCCAAGTGCGGGAAATATCCGATGAGCAGTTCTTC. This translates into CASSQVREISDEQFF.

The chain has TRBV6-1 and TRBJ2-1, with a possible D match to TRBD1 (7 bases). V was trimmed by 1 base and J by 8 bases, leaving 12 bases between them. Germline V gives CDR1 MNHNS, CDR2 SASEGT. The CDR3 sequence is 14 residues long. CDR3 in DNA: TGTGCCAGCAGTGAAGACAGGGGAGGCGATGAGCAGTTCTTC. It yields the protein CASSEDRGGDEQFF.

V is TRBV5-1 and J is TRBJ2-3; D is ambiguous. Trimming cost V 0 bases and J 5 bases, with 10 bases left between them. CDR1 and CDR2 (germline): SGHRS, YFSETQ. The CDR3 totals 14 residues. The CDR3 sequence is CASSLEVVLDTQYF. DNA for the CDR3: TGCGCCAGCAGCTTGGAGGTAGTTTTAGATACGCAGTATTTT.

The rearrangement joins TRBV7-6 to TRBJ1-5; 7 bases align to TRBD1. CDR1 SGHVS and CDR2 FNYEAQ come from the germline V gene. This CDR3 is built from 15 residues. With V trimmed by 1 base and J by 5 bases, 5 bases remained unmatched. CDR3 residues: CASSLEDRTYQPQHF. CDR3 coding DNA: TGTGCCAGCAGCTTAGAGGACAGGACCTATCAGCCCCAGCATTTT.

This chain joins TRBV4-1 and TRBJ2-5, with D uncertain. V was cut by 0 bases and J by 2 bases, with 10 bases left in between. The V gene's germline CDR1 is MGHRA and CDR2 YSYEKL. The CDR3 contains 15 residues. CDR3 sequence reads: CASSQEVAEQETQYF. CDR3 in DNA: TGCGCCAGCAGCCAAGAAGTGGCAGAACAAGAGACCCAGTACTTC.

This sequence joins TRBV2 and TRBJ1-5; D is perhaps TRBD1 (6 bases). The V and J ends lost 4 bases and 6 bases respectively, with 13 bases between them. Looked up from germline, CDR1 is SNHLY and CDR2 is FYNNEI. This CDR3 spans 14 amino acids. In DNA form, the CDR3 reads TGTGCCAGCAGTGTTAACGGGGGGGCTCAGCCCCAGCATTTT. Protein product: CASSVNGGAQPQHF.

CDR3 protein: CASSTPQVQYF. The CDR3 DNA reads TGTGCCAGCAGCACCCCGCAGGTGCAGTACTTC. V gene TRBV16 combines with J gene TRBJ2-7; D gene unclear. CDR1 and CDR2 from the germline V gene are KGHSY and FQNENV. The CDR3 sequence is 11 residues long. V dropped 5 bases and J dropped 9 bases, with 11 bases sitting between them.

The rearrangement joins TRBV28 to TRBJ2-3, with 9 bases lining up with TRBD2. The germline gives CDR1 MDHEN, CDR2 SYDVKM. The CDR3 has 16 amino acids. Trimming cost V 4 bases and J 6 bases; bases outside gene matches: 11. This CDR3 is CASSSQLAGDLDTQYF. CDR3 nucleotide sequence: TGTGCCAGCAGTTCTCAATTAGCGGGAGATTTGGATACGCAGTATTTT.